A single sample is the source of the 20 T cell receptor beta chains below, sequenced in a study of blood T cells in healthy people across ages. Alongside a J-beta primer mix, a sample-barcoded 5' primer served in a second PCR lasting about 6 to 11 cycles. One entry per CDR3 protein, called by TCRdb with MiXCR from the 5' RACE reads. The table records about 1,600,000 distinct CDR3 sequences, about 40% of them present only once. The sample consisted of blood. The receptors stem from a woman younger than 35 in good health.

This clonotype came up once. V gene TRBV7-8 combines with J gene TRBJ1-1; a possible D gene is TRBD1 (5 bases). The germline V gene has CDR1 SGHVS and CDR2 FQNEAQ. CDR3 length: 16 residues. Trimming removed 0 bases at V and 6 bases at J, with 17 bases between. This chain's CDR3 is CASSLAGAGFNAEAFF. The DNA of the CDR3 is TGTGCCAGCAGCTTAGCTGGGGCAGGCTTTAACGCTGAAGCTTTCTTT.

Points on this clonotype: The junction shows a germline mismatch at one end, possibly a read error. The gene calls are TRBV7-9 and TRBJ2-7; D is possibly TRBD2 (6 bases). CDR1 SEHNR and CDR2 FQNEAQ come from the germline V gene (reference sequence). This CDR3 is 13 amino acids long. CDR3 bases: TGTGCCAGCAGCCTAGCGCTCTCCGGGGAGCAGTACTTC. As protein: CASSLALSGEQYF. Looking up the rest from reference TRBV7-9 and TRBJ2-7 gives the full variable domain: DTGVSQNPRHKITKRGQNVTFRCDPISEHNRLYWYRQTLGQGPEFLTYFQNEAQLEKSRLLSDRFSAERPKGSFSTLEIQRTEQGDSAMYLCASSLALSGEQYFGPGTRLTVT.

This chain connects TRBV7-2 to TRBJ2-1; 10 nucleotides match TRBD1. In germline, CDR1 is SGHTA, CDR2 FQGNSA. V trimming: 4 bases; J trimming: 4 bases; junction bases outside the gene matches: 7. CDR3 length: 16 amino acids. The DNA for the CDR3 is TGTGCCAGCAGCTCCCAGGTGGGACAGGGGTACAATGAGCAGTTCTTC. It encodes CASSSQVGQGYNEQFF.

The CDR3 loop is CSARDSTSFYGYTF. The DNA of the CDR3 is TGCAGTGCTAGAGATTCAACATCCTTCTATGGCTACACCTTC. The chain couples TRBV20-1 to TRBJ1-2; D gene uncertain. CDR3 length equals 14 residues. Trimming removed 0 bases from V and 4 bases from J, with 12 bases in between. Per the germline V gene, CDR1 is DFQATT and CDR2 is SNEGSKA (reference sequence).

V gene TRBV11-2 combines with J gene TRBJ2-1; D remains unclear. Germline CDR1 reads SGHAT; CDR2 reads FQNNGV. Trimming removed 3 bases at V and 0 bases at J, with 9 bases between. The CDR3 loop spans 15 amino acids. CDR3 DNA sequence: TGTGCCAGCAGCTTTAGCTCCTGCTCCTACAATGAGCAGTTCTTC. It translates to CASSFSSCSYNEQFF.

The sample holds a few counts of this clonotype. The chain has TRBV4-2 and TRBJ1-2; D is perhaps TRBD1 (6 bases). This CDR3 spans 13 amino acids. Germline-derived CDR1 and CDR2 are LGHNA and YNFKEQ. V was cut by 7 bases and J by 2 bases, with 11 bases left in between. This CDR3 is CASTRGSNYGYTF. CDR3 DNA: TGTGCCAGCACCAGGGGTTCGAACTATGGCTACACCTTC.

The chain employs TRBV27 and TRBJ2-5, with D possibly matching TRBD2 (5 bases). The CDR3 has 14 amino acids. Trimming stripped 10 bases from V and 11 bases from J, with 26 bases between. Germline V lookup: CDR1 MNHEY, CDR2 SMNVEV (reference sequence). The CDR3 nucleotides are TGTGCCATCGCCAACAGCTCCCAGGCGTGGGAGCAGTACTTC. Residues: CAIANSSQAWEQYF.

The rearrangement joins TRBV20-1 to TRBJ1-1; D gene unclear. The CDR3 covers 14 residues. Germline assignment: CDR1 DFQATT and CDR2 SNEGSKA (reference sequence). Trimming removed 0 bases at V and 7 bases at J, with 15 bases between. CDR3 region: CSARESLGNLEAFF. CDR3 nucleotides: TGCAGTGCTAGAGAGAGTTTAGGAAACCTTGAAGCTTTCTTT.

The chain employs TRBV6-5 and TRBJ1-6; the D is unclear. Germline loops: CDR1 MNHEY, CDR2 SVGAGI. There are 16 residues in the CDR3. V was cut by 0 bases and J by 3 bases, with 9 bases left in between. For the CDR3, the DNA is TGTGCCAGCAGTTACTCGATGGGCAGCTATAATTCACCCCTCCACTTT. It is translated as CASSYSMGSYNSPLHF.

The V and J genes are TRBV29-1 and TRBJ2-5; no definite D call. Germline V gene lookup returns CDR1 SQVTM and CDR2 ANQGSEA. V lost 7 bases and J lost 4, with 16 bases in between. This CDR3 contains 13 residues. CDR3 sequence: CSGTLQPGETQYF. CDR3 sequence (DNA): TGCAGCGGCACGCTGCAGCCTGGAGAGACCCAGTACTTC.

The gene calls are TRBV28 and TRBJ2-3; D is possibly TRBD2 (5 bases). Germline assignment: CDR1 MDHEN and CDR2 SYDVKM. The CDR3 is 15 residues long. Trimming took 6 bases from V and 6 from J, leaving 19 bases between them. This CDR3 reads CASSPGVPRGDTQYF. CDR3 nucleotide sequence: TGTGCCAGCAGCCCTGGGGTACCCCGCGGGGATACGCAGTATTTT.

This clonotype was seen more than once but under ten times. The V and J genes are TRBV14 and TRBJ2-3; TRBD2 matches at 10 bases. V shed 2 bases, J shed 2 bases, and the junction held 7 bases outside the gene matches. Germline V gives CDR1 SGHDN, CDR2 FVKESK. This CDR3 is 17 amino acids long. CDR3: CASSQKPGLAPTDTQYF. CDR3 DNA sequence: TGTGCCAGCAGCCAAAAACCGGGACTAGCGCCCACAGATACGCAGTATTTT. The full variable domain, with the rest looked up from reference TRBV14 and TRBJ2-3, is EAGVTQFPSHSVIEKGQTVTLRCDPISGHDNLYWYRRVMGKEIKFLLHFVKESKQDESGMPNNRFLAERTGGTYSTLKVQPAELEDSGVYFCASSQKPGLAPTDTQYFGPGTRLTVL.

The DNA of the CDR3 is TGTGCCAGTAGTAGTCCGGCAAGCGAGCAGTACTTC. The encoded protein is CASSSPASEQYF. The rearrangement joins TRBV19 to TRBJ2-7, with unresolved D. The CDR3 sequence is 12 residues long. V was cut by 4 bases and J by 6 bases, with 10 bases left in between. CDR1 and CDR2 (germline): LNHDA, SQIVND (reference sequence).

CDR3 nucleotide sequence: TGTGCCAGCTCCCCAACCGGAACTAGCGGGAGGATCGCGCAGTATTTT. Protein product: CASSPTGTSGRIAQYF. The V and J genes are TRBV12-3 or TRBV12-4 and TRBJ2-3; the match to TRBD2 covers 12 bases. CDR3 length: 16 residues. The V and J ends lost 8 bases and 10 bases, in that order; junction bases with no gene match: 16.

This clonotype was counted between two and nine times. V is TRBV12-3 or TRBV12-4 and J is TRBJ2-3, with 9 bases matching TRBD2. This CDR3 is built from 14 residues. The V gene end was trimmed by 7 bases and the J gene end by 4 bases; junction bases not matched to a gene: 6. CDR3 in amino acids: CASTSSGIADTQYF. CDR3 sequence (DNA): TGTGCCAGCACCTCTAGCGGGATCGCAGATACGCAGTATTTT.

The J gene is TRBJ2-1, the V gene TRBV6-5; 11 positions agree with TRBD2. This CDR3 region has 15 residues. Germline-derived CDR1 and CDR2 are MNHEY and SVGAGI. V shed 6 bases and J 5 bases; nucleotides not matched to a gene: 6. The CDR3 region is CASRTGLAVNNEQFF. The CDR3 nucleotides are TGTGCCAGCAGAACGGGACTAGCGGTAAACAATGAGCAGTTCTTC.

This CDR3 is CASRLGVGKETQYF. The CDR3 DNA sequence: TGCGCCAGCAGATTAGGTGTCGGAAAAGAGACCCAGTACTTC. The chain combines TRBV10-2 with TRBJ2-7; D uncertain. The DNA end is more similar to TRBJ2-5, so the J call may be wrong. From germline, CDR1 is WSHSY and CDR2 SAAADI. CDR3 length: 14 amino acids.

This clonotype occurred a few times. The DNA for the CDR3 is TGCGCCAGCAGCACCGGACTAGCTAGCTCCTACGAGCAGTACTTC. Translation gives CASSTGLASSYEQYF. J is TRBJ2-7 and V is TRBV5-1; 8 bases map to TRBD2. V gave up 4 bases and J gave up 0 bases; unmatched junction bases: 6. Germline loops: CDR1 SGHRS, CDR2 YFSETQ. CDR3 length: 15 residues.

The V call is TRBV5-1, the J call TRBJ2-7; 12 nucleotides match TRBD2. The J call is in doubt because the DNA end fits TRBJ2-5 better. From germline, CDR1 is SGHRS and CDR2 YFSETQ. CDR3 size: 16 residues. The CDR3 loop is CASSGWTSGTGETQYF. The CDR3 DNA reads TGCGCCAGCAGCGGGTGGACTAGCGGGACGGGTGAGACCCAGTACTTC.

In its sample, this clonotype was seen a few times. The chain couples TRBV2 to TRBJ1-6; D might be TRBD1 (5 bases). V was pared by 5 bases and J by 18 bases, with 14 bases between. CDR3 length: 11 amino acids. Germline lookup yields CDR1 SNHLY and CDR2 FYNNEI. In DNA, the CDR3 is TGTGCCAGCAGTTCACAGGTGTTGGCCCACTTT. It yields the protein CASSSQVLAHF.